Following are 29 T cell receptor beta chains from one sample sequenced in a study of long-term antiretroviral therapy in people with HIV. Survey level was the resolution at which the v3.0 immunoSEQ assay ran. Clones were read by immunoSEQ multiplex PCR, and TCRdb kept only the in-frame ones, dropping some. The table has under 30,000 clones, over 75% seen once. Here the sequenced sample was unsorted PBMCs, taken 1.1 years before starting antiretroviral therapy. These TCRs come from a woman in her twenties or thirties with HIV.

The chain combines TRBV6-1 with TRBJ2-7; 11 bases are a match to TRBD1. The CDR3 contains 14 residues. V gave up 5 bases and J gave up 4 bases; unmatched junction bases: 4. Germline CDR1 is MNHNS and CDR2 is SASEGT. The DNA for the CDR3 is TGTGCCAGCAGTCCAGGACAGGGGGCATACGAGCAGTACGTC. This codes for CASSPGQGAYEQYV.

The chain is built from TRBV2 and TRBJ1-1, with D unresolved. Germline CDR1 reads SNHLY; CDR2 reads FYNNEI. This CDR3 comprises 14 residues. V lost 4 bases and J 1 base, leaving 10 bases between the germline ends. CDR3 residues: CASSVRTGNTEAFF. DNA of the CDR3: TGTGCCAGCAGTGTCCGTACGGGGAACACTGAAGCTTTCTTT.

The table lists this clone with a count of one. The CDR3 DNA reads as TGTGCCAGCAGTTTATCGGTGGGTTGGACTAATGAAAAACTGTTTTTT. This gives the protein CASSLSVGWTNEKLFF. The chain links TRBV27 to TRBJ1-4; no clear D gene. The CDR3 loop spans 16 amino acids. CDR1 MNHEY and CDR2 SMNVEV come from the germline V gene (reference sequence). V was cut by 0 bases and J by 2 bases, with 10 bases left in between.

This chain links TRBV27 with TRBJ1-1; no reliable D call. The CDR3 has 13 amino acids. Germline V gene sequence: CDR1 MNHEY, CDR2 SMNVEV (reference sequence). V lost 5 bases and J 5 bases, leaving 12 bases between the germline ends. The CDR3 reads CASSARVRTEAFF. CDR3 nucleotides: TGTGCCAGCAGTGCCAGAGTCAGGACTGAAGCTTTCTTT.

The rearrangement links TRBV11-2 to TRBJ1-2, with 10 bases that match TRBD1. V dropped 2 bases and J dropped 7; count of bases not matched to a gene: 4. The CDR3 is 14 amino acids. CDR1 is SGHAT, CDR2 FQNNGV, per germline. The CDR3 region is CASSLSGQGSGYTF. The CDR3 region has the DNA TGTGCCAGCAGCTTATCGGGACAGGGGTCTGGCTACACCTTC.

A few counts support this clone. The chain uses TRBV18 and TRBJ1-5; D is ambiguous. Trimming stripped 0 bases from V and 1 base from J, with 10 bases between. CDR1 is KGHSH and CDR2 is LQKENI in the germline V gene. This CDR3 has 16 amino acids. The CDR3 here is CASSPPSTSSNQPQHF. CDR3 sequence (DNA): TGTGCCAGCTCACCACCCTCCACGAGCAGCAATCAGCCCCAGCATTTT.

This chain links TRBV5-4 with TRBJ1-2; 9 nucleotides agree with TRBD1. J was trimmed by 6 bases and V by 4 bases; bases with no gene match: 7. Germline V CDR1 and CDR2: SGHNT, YYREEE (reference sequence). The CDR3 contains 14 residues. The DNA of the CDR3 is TGTGCCAGCAGCATAACGGGACAGGGACATGGCTACACCTTC. Its translation is CASSITGQGHGYTF.

J is TRBJ1-1 and V is TRBV6-1; D is unresolved. V shed 5 bases and J shed 1 base, with 8 bases lying between them. The CDR3 loop spans 13 amino acids. CDR1 and CDR2 from the germline V gene are MNHNS and SASEGT. This CDR3 is CASSLDWNTEAFF. Here the CDR3 DNA reads TGTGCCAGCAGTTTGGACTGGAACACTGAAGCTTTCTTT.

The chain has TRBV7-9 and TRBJ1-2; D unresolved. The V gene lost 8 bases and the J gene lost 0 bases, with 7 bases spanning the gap. The CDR3 runs to 12 residues. Per the germline V gene, CDR1 is SEHNR and CDR2 is FQNEAQ (reference sequence). CDR3 sequence: CASGAANYGYTF. CDR3 DNA sequence: TGTGCCAGCGGCGCAGCTAACTATGGCTACACCTTC.

V is TRBV5-6 and J is TRBJ2-7; D uncertain. The CDR3 length is 15 residues. Germline values: CDR1 SGHDT, CDR2 YYEEEE. The V and J ends lost 2 bases and 2 bases respectively, with 14 bases between them. For the CDR3, the DNA is TGTGCCAGCAGCTTTACTACGGGCCTCGCCTACGAGCAGTACTTC. Residues: CASSFTTGLAYEQYF.

The chain combines TRBV5-6 with TRBJ2-2; 11 bases match TRBD2. This CDR3 contains 16 residues. The V segment lost 4 bases and the J segment 7 bases; nucleotides outside the gene matches: 9. CDR1 and CDR2 from the germline V gene are SGHDT and YYEEEE. CDR3 sequence reads: CASSRRASGGLGELFF. In DNA, the CDR3 is TGTGCCAGCAGCCGCAGGGCTAGCGGGGGGCTCGGGGAGCTGTTTTTT.

This chain joins TRBV5-8 and TRBJ2-2, with D maybe TRBD2 (6 bases). Germline CDR1 is SGHTS and CDR2 is YDEGEE. CDR3 length: 17 amino acids. Trimming removed 3 bases at V and 4 bases at J, with 19 bases between. The CDR3 is CASSSGLRGLTTGELFF. DNA of the CDR3: TGTGCCAGCAGCTCCGGACTAAGAGGTTTAACCACCGGGGAGCTGTTTTTT.

The chain is built from TRBV2 and TRBJ2-1; TRBD2 is a possible D gene (6 bases). This CDR3 has 15 amino acids. Germline V gene data show CDR1 as SNHLY and CDR2 as FYNNEI. V lost 2 bases, J lost 5 bases, and 13 bases lay in between. The CDR3 DNA sequence: TGTGCCAGCAGTGAACGGGGGAGCCTTAACAATGAGCAGTTCTTC. The encoded protein is CASSERGSLNNEQFF.

This clone has just a few counts. The V gene is TRBV12-5, the J gene TRBJ2-1; D ambiguous. The CDR3 totals 13 residues. In germline, CDR1 is LGHNT, CDR2 FRNRAP. Trimming stripped 4 bases from V and 10 bases from J, with 14 bases between. CDR3 in DNA: TGTGCTAGTGGTTCCCTCCCAGCCAGCGAGCAGTTCTTC. This translates into CASGSLPASEQFF. The variable domain in full, completed from reference TRBV12-5 and TRBJ2-1, reads DARVTQTPRHKVTEMGQEVTMRCQPILGHNTVFWYRQTMMQGLELLAYFRNRAPLDDSGMPKDRFSAEMPDATLATLKIQPSEPRDSAVYFCASGSLPASEQFFGPGTRLTVL.

This clone has just one count. In DNA, the CDR3 is TGTGCCAGCAGTGGAAGGGATGAAAAACTGTTTTTT. This gives the protein CASSGRDEKLFF. The rearrangement links TRBV6-5 to TRBJ1-4; D is uncertain. The V and J ends lost 5 bases and 6 bases respectively, with 7 bases between them. There are 12 residues in the CDR3. Per the germline V gene, CDR1 is MNHEY and CDR2 is SVGAGI.

This clone appeared a single time. The rearrangement joins TRBV11-3 to TRBJ2-2; 10 nucleotides match TRBD1. The trim removed 5 bases at V and 6 bases at J, leaving 9 bases unmatched. This CDR3 spans 16 amino acids. From germline, CDR1 is SGHNT and CDR2 YENEEA. In nucleotides, the CDR3 is TGTGCCAGCAGCCAAGGGTTGGGACAGGGGCCCGGGGAGCTGTTTTTT. Protein sequence: CASSQGLGQGPGELFF.

The table lists this clone with a few counts. J is TRBJ2-1 and V is TRBV19, with TRBD2 matching 11 bases. Germline values: CDR1 LNHDA, CDR2 SQIVND (reference sequence). After removal of 5 bases from V and 6 bases from J, the junction contained 3 bases not matched to a gene. The CDR3 spans 14 residues. CDR3 residues: CASSLAGGSNEQFF. The CDR3 DNA follows: TGTGCCAGTAGTCTAGCGGGGGGCAGCAATGAGCAGTTCTTC.

This chain joins TRBV19 and TRBJ1-2; D call uncertain. CDR3 size: 13 residues. Trimming removed 7 bases at V and 6 bases at J, with 15 bases between. Looked up from germline, CDR1 is LNHDA and CDR2 is SQIVND (reference sequence). The CDR3 DNA follows: TGTGCCAGTAAACTGAACGCCTTAGATGGCTACACCTTC. Its protein product is CASKLNALDGYTF. Complete variable domain (other parts from reference TRBV19 and TRBJ1-2): DGGITQSPKYLFRKEGQNVTLSCEQNLNHDAMYWYRQDPGQGLRLIYYSQIVNDFQKGDIAEGYSVSREKKESFPLTVTSAQKNPTAFYLCASKLNALDGYTFGSGTRLTVV.

The rearrangement joins TRBV7-8 to TRBJ1-6, with D possibly matching TRBD1 (6 bases). The V end lost 5 bases, the J end lost 6 bases, and 14 bases lay between the germline ends. Germline lookup yields CDR1 SGHVS and CDR2 FQNEAQ. The CDR3 sequence is 15 residues long. In DNA form, the CDR3 reads TGTGCCAGCAGCCGACAGGACAACCTTAATTCACCCCTCCACTTT. Encoded protein: CASSRQDNLNSPLHF.

This chain uses TRBV6-1 with TRBJ2-6; D is undetermined. CDR3 length: 14 residues. V was trimmed by 2 bases and J by 2 bases, leaving 4 bases between them. Germline V gives CDR1 MNHNS, CDR2 SASEGT. The CDR3: CASSEMPGANVLTF. Here the CDR3 DNA reads TGTGCCAGCAGTGAAATGCCTGGGGCCAACGTCCTGACTTTC.

V usage is TRBV6-1 and J usage is TRBJ2-1; D tentatively fits TRBD1 or TRBD2 (7 bases each). Trimming left V 4 bases short and J 6 bases short, with 16 bases between. The CDR3 runs to 15 residues. Germline values: CDR1 MNHNS, CDR2 SASEGT. CDR3 nucleotide sequence: TGTGCCAGCAGTGGGCCAGGGGGGGAACGCAATGAGCAGTTCTTC. It codes for CASSGPGGERNEQFF.

The rearrangement joins TRBV7-6 to TRBJ2-5; D is possibly TRBD1 or TRBD2 (5 bases each). The germline V gene has CDR1 SGHVS and CDR2 FNYEAQ. Deletions cut 5 bases from V and 5 bases from J, with 18 bases between. This CDR3 is 15 amino acids long. CDR3 DNA sequence: TGTGCCAGCAGCCCAAGGGACCCCGAGTTGGAGACCCAGTACTTC. Its translation: CASSPRDPELETQYF.

This clone came up once. The chain uses TRBV15 and TRBJ2-7, with a tentative D call TRBD1 (6 bases). The germline V and J ends were trimmed by 5 bases and 6 bases, with 20 bases remaining between them. The CDR3 has 15 amino acids. CDR1 and CDR2 from the germline V gene are LNHNV and YYDKDF (reference sequence). The DNA of the CDR3 is TGTGCCACCAGCCTACGGTCTGGGGGCTTTTCCGAGCAGTACGTC. It codes for CATSLRSGGFSEQYV.

The chain combines TRBV2 with TRBJ1-5; perhaps TRBD1 as D (6 bases). The CDR3 sequence is 13 residues long. Germline CDR1 and CDR2: SNHLY and FYNNEI. V lost 6 bases to trimming and J lost 4 bases, with 10 bases between them. The CDR3 sequence: CASRQDSNQPQHF. The CDR3 bases are TGTGCCAGCAGACAGGACAGTAATCAGCCCCAGCATTTT.

This clone was seen once. The gene calls are TRBV4-2 and TRBJ2-3, with D possibly being TRBD2 (6 bases). V gave up 4 bases and J gave up 0 bases, with 11 bases separating them. The CDR3 has 15 residues. Germline V CDR1 and CDR2: LGHNA, YNFKEQ. The CDR3 loop reads CASSPAGSSTDTQYF. The DNA of the CDR3 is TGTGCCAGCAGCCCCGCGGGGAGTAGCACAGATACGCAGTATTTT.

The chain uses TRBV23-1 and TRBJ1-5, with a weak D call TRBD1 (6 bases). TRBV23-1 is designated an ORF whose function remains uncertain. Between the trimmed V and J ends, which lost 6 bases and 3 bases, there was a span of 24 bases. The length of the CDR3 is 18 residues. The CDR3, as DNA: TGCGCCAGCAGCCGACAGGCTAAGGTTCACCGAATCAATCAGCCCCAGCATTTT. Translation gives CASSRQAKVHRINQPQHF.

This clone was recorded a few times. This rearrangement joins TRBV14 to TRBJ2-6, with no clear D. The CDR3 length is 14 residues. Trimming cost V 2 bases and J 5 bases, with 7 bases left between them. Germline assignment: CDR1 SGHDN and CDR2 FVKESK. The CDR3 loop reads CASSQSNRANVLTF. DNA for the CDR3: TGTGCCAGCAGCCAATCTAATAGGGCCAACGTCCTGACTTTC.

This rearrangement joins TRBV6-1 to TRBJ2-3; either TRBD1 or TRBD2 may fit D (5 bases each). Germline V gene lookup returns CDR1 MNHNS and CDR2 SASEGT. Trimming cost V 8 bases and J 3 bases, with 15 bases left between them. The CDR3 runs to 14 residues. The CDR3, as DNA: TGTGCCAGCTCCCTCGGGGCGATGACAGATACGCAGTATTTT. Its protein product is CASSLGAMTDTQYF.

CDR3 sequence reads: CASSVATAGELFF. DNA of the CDR3: TGTGCCAGCAGCGTAGCGACAGCCGGGGAGCTGTTTTTT. This chain joins TRBV9 and TRBJ2-2; tentative D call: TRBD1 (5 bases). This CDR3 has 13 residues. Germline CDR1 SGDLS, CDR2 YYNGEE. The germline V and J ends were trimmed by 0 bases and 6 bases, with 6 bases remaining between them. Filled out from reference TRBV9 and TRBJ2-2, the complete variable domain reads DSGVTQTPKHLITATGQRVTLRCSPRSGDLSVYWYQQSLDQGLQFLIQYYNGEERAKGNILERFSAQQFPDLHSELNLSSLELGDSALYFCASSVATAGELFFGEGSRLTVL.